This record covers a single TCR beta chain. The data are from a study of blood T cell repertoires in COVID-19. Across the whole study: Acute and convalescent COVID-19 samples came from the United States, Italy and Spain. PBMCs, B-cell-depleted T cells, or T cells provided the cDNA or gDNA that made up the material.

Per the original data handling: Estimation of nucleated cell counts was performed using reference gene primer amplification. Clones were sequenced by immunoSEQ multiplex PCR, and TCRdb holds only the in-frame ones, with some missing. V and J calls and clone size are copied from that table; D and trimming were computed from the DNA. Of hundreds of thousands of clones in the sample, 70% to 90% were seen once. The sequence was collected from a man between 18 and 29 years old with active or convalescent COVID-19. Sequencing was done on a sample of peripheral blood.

CDR3 nucleotides: TGTGCCAGCAGCCAAGGGTTCAGGGCGAATCAGCCCCAGCATTTT. This encodes CASSQGFRANQPQHF. The J gene is TRBJ1-5, the V gene TRBV3-1 (or the pseudogene TRBV3-2), with D possibly matching TRBD1 (5 bases). This CDR3 contains 15 residues. Germline CDR1 is LGHDT and CDR2 is YNNKEL (reference sequence). V was pared by 1 base and J by 4 bases, with 11 bases between.